This T cell receptor (beta chain) was observed in a study of T cell changes during pregnancy in multiple sclerosis. The germline V gene encodes CDR1 MNHEY and CDR2 SVGAGI. The CDR3 runs to 16 residues. After removal of 2 bases from V and 6 bases from J, the junction contained 8 bases not matched to a gene. This clone was recorded once. Assay: immunoSEQ multiplex PCR; the TCRdb copy retains only in-frame clones and omits some. The data show about 38,000 clones, roughly 93% seen once. This clonotype originated in a female donor with multiple sclerosis, enrolled in a pregnancy study. The J gene is TRBJ2-2, the V gene TRBV6-5; the match to TRBD2 covers 8 bases. The sequences come from CD4+ T cells from peripheral blood mononuclear cells, collected in the second trimester of pregnancy. CDR3 sequence reads: CASSYPGRALAGELFF. The DNA of the CDR3 is TGTGCCAGCAGTTACCCCGGGAGGGCCTTGGCCGGGGAGCTGTTTTTT.